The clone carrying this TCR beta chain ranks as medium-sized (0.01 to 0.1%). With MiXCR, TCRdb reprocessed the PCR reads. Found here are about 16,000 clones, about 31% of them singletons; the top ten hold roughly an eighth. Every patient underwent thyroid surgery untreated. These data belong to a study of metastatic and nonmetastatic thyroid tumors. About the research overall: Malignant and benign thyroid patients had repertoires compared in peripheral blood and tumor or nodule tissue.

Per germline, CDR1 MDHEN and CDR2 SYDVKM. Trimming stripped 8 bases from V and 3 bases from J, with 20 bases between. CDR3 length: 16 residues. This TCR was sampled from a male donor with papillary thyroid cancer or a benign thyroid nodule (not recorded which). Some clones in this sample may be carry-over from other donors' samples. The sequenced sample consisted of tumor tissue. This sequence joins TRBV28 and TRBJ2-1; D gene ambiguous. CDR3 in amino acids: CASVDSFSVHYNEQFF. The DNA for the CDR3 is TGTGCCAGCGTCGATTCGTTTTCAGTGCACTACAATGAGCAGTTCTTC.